These T cell receptor beta chains were read from a single sample in a study of blood T cell repertoires in COVID-19. Repertoires were generated with immunoSEQ multiplex PCR, while TCRdb's copy carries only in-frame clones and drops some. The profile covers about 140,000 clones, with 78% appearing a single time and around 1.8% taken by the ten largest. The sample was peripheral blood. These receptors originate from a woman in her sixties with acute or convalescent COVID-19. CDR3s include the opening cysteine and the closing phenylalanine or tryptophan. The D gene is left open where the match is weak. Clone size, where shown, is once, few, many, or a class for clones that have expanded.

j_gene: TRBJ1-4; abundance: few; v_gene: TRBV9; d_gene: NA; CDR3nt: TGTGCCAGCAGCGTCGGGCTCCCCCAGGGTGGTGGGGAAAAACTGTTTTTT; CDR3aa: CASSVGLPQGGGEKLFF
j_gene: TRBJ2-1; abundance: NA; v_gene: TRBV24-1; d_gene: NA; CDR3nt: TGTGCCACCAGTGATTCAAAGGGACAGGGAAGCGGGAGGACCTACAATGAGCAGTTCTTC; CDR3aa: CATSDSKGQGSGRTYNEQFF
j_gene: TRBJ2-4; abundance: NA; v_gene: TRBV19; d_gene: TRBD2; CDR3nt: TGTGCCAGTAGTGCTAGCGGGAGAGCCAAAAACATTCAGTACTTC; CDR3aa: CASSASGRAKNIQYF
j_gene: TRBJ1-5; abundance: few; v_gene: TRBV19; d_gene: TRBD1; CDR3nt: TGTGCCAGTAGTCCGGACAGGGCAGTAACCCAGCCCCAGCATTTT; CDR3aa: CASSPDRAVTQPQHF
j_gene: TRBJ2-7; abundance: NA; v_gene: TRBV30; d_gene: NA; CDR3nt: TGTGCCTTTCTAAAAAGCGGCTACGAGCAGTACTTC; CDR3aa: CAFLKSGYEQYF
j_gene: TRBJ1-2; abundance: NA; v_gene: TRBV7-2; d_gene: TRBD1; CDR3nt: TGTGCCAGCAGCTTAGTTTTGGGACAGGGCAATTACGATGGCTACACCTTC; CDR3aa: CASSLVLGQGNYDGYTF
j_gene: TRBJ2-1; abundance: once; v_gene: TRBV11-2; d_gene: NA; CDR3nt: TGTGCCAGCAGCCTTACCCGGACTCTCTCCTACAATGAGCAGTTCTTC; CDR3aa: CASSLTRTLSYNEQFF
j_gene: TRBJ2-7; abundance: NA; v_gene: TRBV20-1; d_gene: NA; CDR3nt: TGCAGTGCTAGGATCACGGACGAGCAGTACTTC; CDR3aa: CSARITDEQYF
j_gene: TRBJ2-1; abundance: few; v_gene: TRBV4-1; d_gene: TRBD2; CDR3nt: TGCGCCAGCAGTCGGGGGGTCTACAATGAGCAGTTCTTC; CDR3aa: CASSRGVYNEQFF
j_gene: TRBJ2-7; abundance: NA; v_gene: TRBV6-5; d_gene: TRBD2; CDR3nt: TGTGCCAGCAGTTACCGGAGCGGGAGTCTCATCCGCGAGCAGTACTTC; CDR3aa: CASSYRSGSLIREQYF
j_gene: TRBJ1-5; abundance: NA; v_gene: TRBV2; d_gene: TRBD1; CDR3nt: TGTGCCAGCAGTGAAGGGGGGGGACAGGTCCCCTCTCAGCCCCAGCATTTT; CDR3aa: CASSEGGGQVPSQPQHF
j_gene: TRBJ1-3; abundance: NA; v_gene: TRBV7-9; d_gene: NA; CDR3nt: TGTGCCAGCAGCTCTGACCAGGTCCTCATCTCTGGAAACACCATATATTTT; CDR3aa: CASSSDQVLISGNTIYF
j_gene: TRBJ1-5; abundance: once; v_gene: TRBV6-1; d_gene: NA; CDR3nt: TGTGCCAGCAGTGACAGAGGAACTTATAACAATCAGCCCCAGCATTTT; CDR3aa: CASSDRGTYNNQPQHF
j_gene: TRBJ2-7; abundance: NA; v_gene: TRBV28; d_gene: NA; CDR3nt: TGTGCCAGCAGTCTCTACGAGCAGTACTTC; CDR3aa: CASSLYEQYF